This T cell receptor beta chain came from a study of shared clonotypes between healthy human individuals. Study details: Each donor's CD4 naive and CD4 memory cells filled three plates apiece, CD8 naive two, and CD8 memory one.

CD8 cells classed as naive were CD45RO-negative and positively selected for CCR7, excluding terminally differentiated effector memory CD45RA+ cells. The method was immunoSEQ multiplex PCR; TCRdb's version includes in-frame clones alone and lacks a portion of them. The sample lists about 680,000 clones, just over 90% occurring once. Losses at the gene ends were 2 bases for V and 2 bases for J; bases not matched to a gene: 6. Germline CDR1 and CDR2: MNHNY and SVGAGI (reference sequence). The length of the CDR3 is 15 residues. Regarding the study as a whole: Among the subsets, naive ones generally showed larger estimated richness than memory ones.

Note on this clone: Its cognate antigen is unknown.

The chain joins TRBV6-6 to TRBJ2-7; 7 nucleotides match TRBD2. The sequence came from a man aged 30-40 years in good health. Sequences were obtained from naive CD8+ T cells sorted from blood. The DNA of the CDR3 is TGTGCCAGCAGTTACGGGGCTAGCGGACCCTACGAGCAGTACTTC. It is translated as CASSYGASGPYEQYF.